These 22 T cell receptor beta chains were all obtained from the same sample, sequenced in a study of T cell repertoires and HLA-DP antigens. These receptors have no identified antigens. The data were produced by immunoSEQ multiplex PCR, yet TCRdb's version contains in-frame clones alone and is incomplete. The table lists around 110,000 clones, over 90% of them singletons. Sequenced: CD4+ T cells from PBMCs. The receptors come from a woman aged 18-29 years in good health and CMV-seronegative.

This clone has more than one count but fewer than ten. The chain has TRBV9 and TRBJ2-7; TRBD2 matches 9 bases. Trimming at V came to 3 bases and at J to 7 bases, leaving 11 bases not matched to a gene. This CDR3 comprises 15 residues. The germline V gene encodes CDR1 SGDLS and CDR2 YYNGEE. As DNA, the CDR3 is TGTGCCAGCAGCGGAGGGGTTAGCGGGAGTGGTGAGCAGTACTTC. This sequence encodes CASSGGVSGSGEQYF.

The chain joins TRBV30 to TRBJ2-3; 10 nucleotides match TRBD1. CDR1 is GTSNPN, CDR2 SVGIG, per germline (reference sequence). The CDR3 extends over 15 amino acids. Trimming at V came to 1 base and at J to 1 base, leaving 2 bases not matched to a gene. The CDR3 sequence: CAWSAGQGGTDTQYF. Written as DNA, the CDR3 is TGTGCCTGGAGTGCTGGACAGGGGGGCACAGATACGCAGTATTTT. Full variable domain (remainder filled in from reference TRBV30 and TRBJ2-3): SQTIHQWPATLVQPVGSPLSLECTVEGTSNPNLYWYRQAAGRGLQLLFYSVGIGQISSEVPQNLSASRPQDRQFILSSKKLLLSDSGFYLCAWSAGQGGTDTQYFGPGTRLTVL.

This clone has just one count. J is TRBJ2-4 and V is TRBV9, with D possibly being TRBD1 (6 bases). V lost 4 bases to trimming and J lost 4 bases, with 15 bases between them. The CDR3 extends over 15 amino acids. Germline assignment: CDR1 SGDLS and CDR2 YYNGEE. This CDR3 reads CASSCRGHHKNIQYF. Written as DNA, the CDR3 is TGTGCCAGCAGCTGCAGGGGACACCATAAAAACATTCAGTACTTC.

In its sample, this clone was seen a few times. V gene TRBV5-4 combines with J gene TRBJ1-2; D is uncertain. From germline, CDR1 is SGHNT and CDR2 YYREEE (reference sequence). Trimming shortened V by 6 bases and J by 4 bases, and 16 bases separated the two germline ends. This CDR3 comprises 14 residues. The chain's CDR3 is CASTPTLGSYGYTF. In DNA form, the CDR3 reads TGTGCCAGCACCCCCACCCTGGGGAGCTATGGCTACACCTTC.

This clone was seen once. The chain employs TRBV19 and TRBJ2-1, with 16 bases that match TRBD2. Per germline, CDR1 LNHDA and CDR2 SQIVND (reference sequence). The CDR3 has 17 residues. Losses at the gene ends were 4 bases for V and 6 bases for J; bases not matched to a gene: 6. CDR3 DNA sequence: TGTGCCAGTAGTAAGGGACTAGCGGGAGGGGGTCTCAATGAGCAGTTCTTC. Translating gives CASSKGLAGGGLNEQFF.

V is TRBV19 and J is TRBJ1-5; D not resolved. V was pared by 5 bases and J by 4 bases, with 12 bases between. The length of the CDR3 is 14 residues. The germline V gene has CDR1 LNHDA and CDR2 SQIVND (reference sequence). The CDR3 nucleotides read TGTGCCAGTAGTTGGTCACGGGGAAATCAGCCCCAGCATTTT. As protein: CASSWSRGNQPQHF.

The chain combines TRBV23-1 with TRBJ2-5; a possible D gene is TRBD1 (5 bases). TRBV23-1 is flagged as an ORF with uncertain function. The CDR3 length is 14 residues. Trimming took 2 bases from V and 1 from J, leaving 8 bases between them. The CDR3 bases are TGCGCCAGCAGTCAACGGCAGGGCCAAGAGACCCAGTACTTC. Translating it yields CASSQRQGQETQYF.

V and J are TRBV18 and TRBJ1-1; 12 bases align to TRBD1. Germline CDR1 and CDR2: KGHSH and LQKENI. The CDR3 runs 15 residues. V lost 3 bases and J lost 4; bases outside the gene matches: 3. CDR3 sequence reads: CASSPGTGGRTEAFF. The CDR3 DNA follows: TGTGCCAGCTCACCGGGGACAGGGGGCCGCACTGAAGCTTTCTTT. The full variable domain, in which reference TRBV18 and TRBJ1-1 provide the parts outside the CDR3, is NAGVMQNPRHLVRRRGQEARLRCSPMKGHSHVYWYRQLPEEGLKFMVYLQKENIIDESGMPKERFSAEFPKEGPSILRIQQVVRGDSAAYFCASSPGTGGRTEAFFGQGTRLTVV.

The V call is TRBV28, the J call TRBJ2-1; D is unresolved. V was shortened by 8 bases and J by 8 bases, with 10 bases between the two germline ends. Germline values: CDR1 MDHEN, CDR2 SYDVKM. The CDR3 has 11 residues. The CDR3: CASVILDEQFF. CDR3 nucleotides: TGTGCCAGCGTAATATTGGATGAGCAGTTCTTC.

V and J are TRBV10-3 and TRBJ2-3, with 14 positions matching TRBD2. The junction had 6 bases not matched to a gene; V was cut back by 4 bases and J by 6 bases. The CDR3 has 16 residues. Germline-derived CDR1 and CDR2 are ENHRY and SYGVKD. The CDR3 spells CAISGGLAGGGDTQYF. CDR3 in DNA: TGTGCCATCAGTGGAGGACTAGCGGGGGGAGGGGATACGCAGTATTTT.

The rearrangement joins TRBV5-1 to TRBJ2-5; 12 bases match TRBD2. Germline values: CDR1 SGHRS, CDR2 YFSETQ. The CDR3 is made up of 14 amino acids. V was pared by 7 bases and J by 5 bases, with 6 bases of the junction left unmatched. In nucleotides, the CDR3 is TGCGCCAGCTCTCTAGCGGGAGGGCCTGAGACCCAGTACTTC. This translates into CASSLAGGPETQYF.

Notes on this clone: One end of the junction varies from germline; a read error may be responsible. The chain is built from TRBV7-2 and TRBJ2-2, with 8 bases identical to TRBD1. The germline gives CDR1 SGHTA, CDR2 FQGNSA. This CDR3 contains 14 residues. The CDR3 sequence: CASSRTGYTGELFF. DNA for the CDR3: TGTGCCAGCAGCCGGACAGGGTACACCGGAGAGCTGTTTTTT. Using reference TRBV7-2 and TRBJ2-2 for the parts outside the CDR3, the full variable domain is GAGVSQSPSNKVTEKGKDVELRCDPISGHTALYWYRQSLGQGLEFLIYFQGNSAPDKSGLPSDRFSAERTGGSVSTLTIQRTQQEDSAVYLCASSRTGYTGELFFGEGSRLTVL.

The rearrangement links TRBV23-1 to TRBJ2-6; TRBD1 aligns across 11 bases. TRBV23-1 has ORF status, its function being uncertain. The CDR3 contains 18 residues. Losses at the gene ends were 4 bases for V and 2 bases for J; bases not matched to a gene: 7. For the CDR3, the DNA is TGCGCCAGCAGTCCGGGACAGGGGGAGGGCACTGGGGCCAACGTCCTGACTTTC. This sequence encodes CASSPGQGEGTGANVLTF.

The rearrangement links TRBV6-5 to TRBJ2-1; D is possibly TRBD1 (6 bases). The CDR3 has 16 amino acids. V was pared by 0 bases and J by 2 bases, with 11 bases between. Per germline, CDR1 MNHEY and CDR2 SVGAGI. CDR3 DNA: TGTGCCAGCAGTTACTCGAGGGGGAAAGCCTACAATGAGCAGTTCTTC. This codes for CASSYSRGKAYNEQFF.

This clone was seen a single time. This chain uses TRBV5-5 with TRBJ2-7; 7 bases map to TRBD1. V trimming: 3 bases; J trimming: 2 bases; junction bases outside the gene matches: 5. Germline values: CDR1 SGHKS, CDR2 YYEKEE (reference sequence). CDR3 length: 14 amino acids. CDR3 nucleotide sequence: TGTGCCAGCAGCTCAAGACAGGGAGCCTACGAGCAGTACTTC. Its translation: CASSSRQGAYEQYF.

The chain couples TRBV7-2 to TRBJ2-7, with 13 bases identical to TRBD2. This CDR3 region has 15 residues. Unmatched junction bases numbered 1, after V lost 5 bases and J lost 0 bases. Germline loops: CDR1 SGHTA, CDR2 FQGNSA. The CDR3: CASSRTSGSSYEQYF. The DNA for the CDR3 is TGTGCCAGCAGCCGGACTAGCGGGAGCTCCTACGAGCAGTACTTC.

V gene TRBV5-4 combines with J gene TRBJ1-2; D not certain. The V gene's germline CDR1 is SGHNT and CDR2 YYREEE (reference sequence). This CDR3 is 14 amino acids long. V shed 0 bases and J shed 5 bases, with 11 bases lying between them. CDR3 nucleotides: TGTGCCAGCAGCTTGGGGACTGCCGGGTATGGCTACACCTTC. Translation gives CASSLGTAGYGYTF.

The CDR3 region has the DNA TGTGCCAGCAGCCCGGACAGGGTCTATGGCTACACCTTC. Amino acid sequence: CASSPDRVYGYTF. This chain joins TRBV7-8 and TRBJ1-2; TRBD1 aligns across 8 bases. Germline V gene data show CDR1 as SGHVS and CDR2 as FQNEAQ. V gave up 5 bases and J gave up 4 bases; unmatched junction bases: 3. This CDR3 has 13 residues.

This clone was seen only once. V gene TRBV5-4 combines with J gene TRBJ1-2; D is perhaps TRBD1 (5 bases). V was cut by 4 bases and J by 7 bases, with 14 bases left in between. Germline V gene data show CDR1 as SGHNT and CDR2 as YYREEE (reference sequence). The CDR3 has 13 amino acids. The CDR3: CASSPTGPGGYTF. The CDR3 DNA reads as TGTGCCAGCAGCCCGACGGGACCCGGTGGCTACACCTTC.

The genes are TRBV2 and TRBJ2-2, with D perhaps TRBD2 (5 bases). The CDR3 consists of 13 residues. Looked up from germline, CDR1 is SNHLY and CDR2 is FYNNEI. V dropped 1 base and J dropped 6 bases, with 6 bases sitting between them. CDR3 loop: CASSEELAGELFF. The CDR3 DNA is TGTGCCAGCAGTGAAGAACTAGCCGGGGAGCTGTTTTTT.

The V gene is TRBV11-3, the J gene TRBJ2-5, with 7 bases matching TRBD1. Trimming cost V 4 bases and J 1 base; bases outside gene matches: 3. The CDR3 is 14 residues long. Germline V gives CDR1 SGHNT, CDR2 YENEEA. The CDR3 DNA is TGTGCCAGCAGCTCAAGGACAGGCCAAGAGACCCAGTACTTC. Translation gives CASSSRTGQETQYF.

This clone showed up just once. This chain uses TRBV4-1 with TRBJ1-4; D remains unclear. Per germline, CDR1 MGHRA and CDR2 YSYEKL. This CDR3 has 16 amino acids. V was cut by 1 base and J by 4 bases, with 13 bases left in between. CDR3 sequence (DNA): TGCGCCAGCAGCCAAGCCATGAAGGAACTTAATGAAAAACTGTTTTTT. It specifies CASSQAMKELNEKLFF.